This T cell receptor beta chain came from a study of blood T cell repertoires in COVID-19. Study overall: Donors in the United States, Italy and Spain gave samples during acute or convalescent COVID-19.

Seattle patients were enrolled while actively infected and followed longitudinally. The V and J ends lost 0 bases and 4 bases respectively, with 10 bases between them. Per germline, CDR1 LGHDT and CDR2 YNNKEL (reference sequence). CDR3 length: 15 residues. Authors' analysis steps: Counts of nucleated cells, estimated from reference gene primer amplification, were obtained. Clones were sequenced by immunoSEQ multiplex PCR, and TCRdb holds only the in-frame ones, with some missing. V and J calls and clone size are copied from that table; D and trimming were computed from the DNA. The table has roughly 190,000 clones, around 95% seen once.

The chain carries TRBV3-1 (or the pseudogene TRBV3-2) and TRBJ1-5; D not resolved. This clonotype was sampled from a man aged 25 to 40 with COVID-19, enrolled during active disease. Sequenced input: peripheral blood. CDR3 in DNA: TGTGCCAGCAGCCAAGATTTGAACAGAAATCAGCCCCAGCATTTT. Residues: CASSQDLNRNQPQHF.